This T cell receptor (beta chain) was obtained from a study of blood T cell repertoires in COVID-19 (dated by TCRdb to 2018 to 2020). Describing the broader study: The collaborator samples originated in the United States, Italy and Spain and spanned the acute and convalescent phases of COVID-19. The material from the prospective study consisted of cDNA or gDNA derived from T cells, B-cell-depleted T cells, or PBMCs. Subjects who had been exposed to COVID-19, were actively infected with it, or had recovered from it provided the deeply sampled blood TCRbeta repertoires that made up the dataset. The repertoires were released in a freely available public database meant as a resource for research on the immune response to SARS-CoV-2. The samples were drawn from the first 160 participants of the ongoing ImmuneRACE study and from some 1,300 subjects provided by 6 global collaborators. A de-identified subject ID, COVID-19 status, age in years and sex were almost always included in the sample metadata. Where available, HLA class I and class II types were taken from metadata supplied by the sample provider and were not determined by assay-based typing. General conclusions and limits of the study: How much clinical and demographic metadata was included differed by source and by participant, and the metadata was provided uncurated.

With regard to this clone: Its antigen is unknown. Per-nucleotide qualities are absent, and no much larger clonotype sits a single base away.

The immunoSEQ Assay, a bias-controlled multiplex PCR, was used to amplify TCRbeta CDR3 regions from genomic DNA. In the source study's methods: Nucleated cell counts per sample were estimated from amplification of reference gene primers within the assay. To quantify the absolute abundance of each unique TCRbeta CDR3 rearrangement, sequence reads were collapsed and filtered. For each sample, productive Simpson clonality was calculated as the square root of Simpson's diversity index over productive rearrangements. TCRdb stores this immuneACCESS table with in-frame sequences only. Part of the clones is absent; in the studies checked, under half of the shortfall reflects unresolved V genes, and no reason is known for the rest. V and J calls and clone size are copied from that table; D and trimming were computed from the DNA. The sample table contains 250,000 to 350,000 clones; only one count was recorded for around 89% of them. The ten largest account for around 4.5% of the sample.

CDR1 SGHDN and CDR2 FVKESK were looked up in the germline V gene. Compared with germline, V lacks 2 bases and J lacks 10 bases; bases without a gene match: 6. The CDR3 measures 15 amino acids from cysteine to phenylalanine. CDR3 DNA only is kept here, 45 bases in frame from base 1. In the prospective study, participants were roughly 18 to 95 years old, resided in about 25 geographic areas of the United States, and were enrolled through a virtual design. Cohort assignment in the prospective study relied on participant-reported clinical history from a screening survey and a study questionnaire. In the prospective study, mobile phlebotomists collected whole blood, serum and a nasopharyngeal or oropharyngeal swab from each participant. Participants in the prospective study had the option to provide additional blood draws and questionnaires over a roughly two-month period. Before DNA extraction, blood samples from the prospective study were shipped at room temperature or frozen.

The TCR was taken from a woman aged 18-29 years with acute COVID-19. Recombination linked TRBV14 to TRBJ1-6; TRBD1 matches 9 bases in the middle. The sequenced sample was PBMCs or T cells enriched from blood (not recorded which). CDR3 loop: CASSQIQGAGSPLHF. The DNA sequence is given as TGTGCCAGCAGCCAAATACAGGGGGCAGGCTCACCCCTCCACTTT.